This T cell receptor (beta chain) appears in the sequencing data of a study of Ad26.COV2.S vaccination and SARS-CoV-2 variants. Study results and limitations: The placebo group had lower spike-specific TCR breadth than the vaccine recipients did. Spike-specific responses of CD8+ and CD4+ T cells were reported to display substantial breadth after vaccination.

Method: immunoSEQ multiplex PCR; TCRdb's copy keeps in-frame clones and lacks some. Among about 350,000 clones listed, around 92% were seen once. The CDR3 is 17 residues long. CDR1 LGHNA and CDR2 YSLEER come from the germline V gene. Trimming shortened V by 0 bases and J by 0 bases, and 12 bases separated the two germline ends. Notes on this clone: The antigen remains unidentified.

Sequenced here: peripheral blood, sampled after recovery from COVID-19. The chain couples TRBV4-3 to TRBJ2-4; D gene ambiguous. The source of this sequence is a human donor who had recovered from COVID-19. The CDR3 region has the DNA TGCGCCAGCAGCCAAGATCGGGCCGATCTAGCCAAAAACATTCAGTACTTC. It encodes CASSQDRADLAKNIQYF.